This T cell receptor (beta chain) stems from a study of identical twins. Overall study results and limits: In cord blood, abundant beta clonotypes had fewer insertions; memory showed no trend. An excess of low generation probability was shown by twin-shared out-of-frame alpha sequences. Without tracking the same donors, conclusions rested on cross-sectional statistical analysis.

Germline V lookup: CDR1 WSHSY, CDR2 SAAADI. The CDR3 sequence is 12 residues long. Deletions cut 7 bases from V and 3 bases from J, with 9 bases between. This clonotype showed up many times. The antigen remains undetermined. One entry per CDR3 protein results from TCRdb running MiXCR on the 5' RACE reads. The repertoire holds around 100,000 distinct CDR3 sequences, with about 6% as singletons. The origin of this receptor is a woman between 50 and 59 years old in good health. The sequenced sample consisted of memory T cells sorted from blood. The chain combines TRBV10-2 with TRBJ1-1; maybe TRBD1 (5 bases). The CDR3: CASTRGDTEAFF. As DNA, the CDR3 is TGCGCCAGCACGAGGGGAGACACTGAAGCTTTCTTT.